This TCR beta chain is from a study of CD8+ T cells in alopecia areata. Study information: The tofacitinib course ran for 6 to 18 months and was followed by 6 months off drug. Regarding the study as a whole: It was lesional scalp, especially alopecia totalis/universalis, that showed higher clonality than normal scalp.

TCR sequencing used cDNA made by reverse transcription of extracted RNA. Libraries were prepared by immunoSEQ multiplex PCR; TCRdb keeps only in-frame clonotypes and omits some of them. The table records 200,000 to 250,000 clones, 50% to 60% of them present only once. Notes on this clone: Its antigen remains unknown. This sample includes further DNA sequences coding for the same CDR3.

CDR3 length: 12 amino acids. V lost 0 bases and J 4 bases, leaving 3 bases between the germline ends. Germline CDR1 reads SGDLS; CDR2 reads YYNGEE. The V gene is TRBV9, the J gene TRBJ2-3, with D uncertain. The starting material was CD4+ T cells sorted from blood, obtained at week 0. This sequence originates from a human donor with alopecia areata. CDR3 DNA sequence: TGTGCCAGCAGCGTAGAGGCAGATACGCAGTATTTT. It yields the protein CASSVEADTQYF.